This T cell receptor (beta chain) was recorded in a study of monozygotic twins with inflammatory bowel disease. The CDR3 sequence is 16 residues long. CDR1 is SGHTA and CDR2 is FQGTGA in the germline V gene. For every TCR library, about 3,400 ng of total RNA was used. cDNA for each sample came from eight separate reactions. Each CDR3 protein gets one entry in TCRdb, which reprocessed the 5' RACE reads and gives no DNA. The repertoire table contains 400,000 or so distinct CDR3 sequences. Source material: blood. The source of this sequence is a human donor with ulcerative colitis or Crohn's disease, or a healthy co-twin of an affected twin (not recorded which). The genes are TRBV7-3 and TRBJ2-3; as DNA is missing, the TRBD2 call by TCRdb cannot be tested. CDR3 in amino acids: CASSLPSGGGTDTQYF.